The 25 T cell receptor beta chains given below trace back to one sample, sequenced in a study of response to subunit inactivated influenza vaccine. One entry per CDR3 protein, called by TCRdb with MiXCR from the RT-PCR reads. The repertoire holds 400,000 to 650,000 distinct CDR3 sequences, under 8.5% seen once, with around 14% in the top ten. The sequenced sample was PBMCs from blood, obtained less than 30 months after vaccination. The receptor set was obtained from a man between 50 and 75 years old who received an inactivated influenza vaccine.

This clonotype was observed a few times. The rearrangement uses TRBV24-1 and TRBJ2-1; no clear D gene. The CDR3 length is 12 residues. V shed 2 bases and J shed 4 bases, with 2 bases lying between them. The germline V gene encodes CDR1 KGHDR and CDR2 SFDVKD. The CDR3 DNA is TGTGCCACCAGTGATTGGTACAATGAGCAGTTCTTC. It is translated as CATSDWYNEQFF.

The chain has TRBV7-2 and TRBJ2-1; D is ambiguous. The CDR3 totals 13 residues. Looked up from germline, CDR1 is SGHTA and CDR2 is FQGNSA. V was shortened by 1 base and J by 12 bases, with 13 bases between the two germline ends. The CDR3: CASSLGLENRQFF. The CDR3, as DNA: TGTGCCAGCAGCTTAGGGCTAGAGAATCGGCAGTTCTTC.

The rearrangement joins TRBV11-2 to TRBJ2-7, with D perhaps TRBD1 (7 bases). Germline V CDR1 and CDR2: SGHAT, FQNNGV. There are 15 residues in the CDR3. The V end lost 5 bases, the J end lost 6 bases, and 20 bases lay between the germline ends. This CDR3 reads CASSRGSGGFGEQYF. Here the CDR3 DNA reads TGTGCCAGCAGCCGAGGATCAGGGGGGTTCGGCGAGCAGTACTTC.

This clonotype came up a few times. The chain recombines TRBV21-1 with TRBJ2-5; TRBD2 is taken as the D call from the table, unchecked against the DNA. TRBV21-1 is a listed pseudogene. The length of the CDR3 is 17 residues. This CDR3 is CASSTPQSAGGLETQYF. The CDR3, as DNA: TGTGCCAGCAGCACACCCCAATCAGCGGGGGGGCTGGAGACCCAGTACTTC.

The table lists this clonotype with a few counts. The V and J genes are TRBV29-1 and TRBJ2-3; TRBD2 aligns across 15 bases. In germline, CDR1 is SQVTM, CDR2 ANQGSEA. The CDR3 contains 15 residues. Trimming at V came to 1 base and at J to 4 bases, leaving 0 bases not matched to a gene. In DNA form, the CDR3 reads TGCAGCGTTGAAGGGACTAGCGGGGGGGCAGATACGCAGTATTTT. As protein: CSVEGTSGGADTQYF.

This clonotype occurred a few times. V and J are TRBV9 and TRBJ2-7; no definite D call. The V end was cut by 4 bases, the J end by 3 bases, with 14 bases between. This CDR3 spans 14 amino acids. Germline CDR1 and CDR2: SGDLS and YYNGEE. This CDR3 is CASSQRGSGYEQYF. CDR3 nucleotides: TGTGCCAGCAGCCAACGTGGCAGTGGCTACGAGCAGTACTTC.

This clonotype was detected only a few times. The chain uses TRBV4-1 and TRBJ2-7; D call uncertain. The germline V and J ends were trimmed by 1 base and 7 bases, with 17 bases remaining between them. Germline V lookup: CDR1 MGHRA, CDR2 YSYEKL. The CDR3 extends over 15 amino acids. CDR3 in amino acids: CASSQGGLLLGEQYF. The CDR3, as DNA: TGCGCCAGCAGCCAAGGTGGGCTCCTTCTCGGGGAGCAGTACTTC.

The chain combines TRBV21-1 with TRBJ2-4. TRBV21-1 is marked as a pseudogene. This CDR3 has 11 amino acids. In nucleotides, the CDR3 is TGTGCCAGCCCAGCAAAGATGATACGATACTTC. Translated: CASPAKMIRYF.

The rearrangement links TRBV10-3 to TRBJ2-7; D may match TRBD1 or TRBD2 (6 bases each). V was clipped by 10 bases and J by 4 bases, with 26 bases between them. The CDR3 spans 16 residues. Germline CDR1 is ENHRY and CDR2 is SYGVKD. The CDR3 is CASGSDRAQGGYEQYF. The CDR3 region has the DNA TGTGCCAGCGGCTCGGATCGGGCACAAGGGGGGTACGAGCAGTACTTC.

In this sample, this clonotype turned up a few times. The CDR3 sequence is CASSYTGMWNYGYTF. DNA for the CDR3: TGTGCCAGCAGCTATACAGGGATGTGGAACTATGGCTACACCTTC. The chain uses TRBV5-6 and TRBJ1-2, with D perhaps TRBD1 (6 bases). Germline V gene lookup returns CDR1 SGHDT and CDR2 YYEEEE. Trimming took off 3 bases at V and 2 bases at J, with 14 bases between the two ends. The CDR3 is made up of 15 amino acids.

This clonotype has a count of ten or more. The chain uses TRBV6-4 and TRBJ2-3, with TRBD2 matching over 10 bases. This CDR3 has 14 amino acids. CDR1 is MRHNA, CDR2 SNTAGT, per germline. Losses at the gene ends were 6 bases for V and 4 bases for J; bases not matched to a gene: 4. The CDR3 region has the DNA TGTGCCAGCAGCTCGACTAGCGGGCCAGATACGCAGTATTTT. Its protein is CASSSTSGPDTQYF.

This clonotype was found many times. CDR3 nucleotide sequence: TGTGCCAGCAGTTTATATCCCCACAATGAGCAGTTCTTC. Its protein is CASSLYPHNEQFF. The chain employs TRBV28 and TRBJ2-1, with unresolved D. The V end lost 1 base, the J end lost 5 bases, and 6 bases lay between the germline ends. The germline V gene has CDR1 MDHEN and CDR2 SYDVKM. The CDR3 spans 13 residues. Based on the CDR3 plus reference TRBV28 and TRBJ2-1, the full variable domain is DVKVTQSSRYLVKRTGEKVFLECVQDMDHENMFWYRQDPGLGLRLIYFSYDVKMKEKGDIPEGYSVSREKKERFSLILESASTNQTSMYLCASSLYPHNEQFFGPGTRLTVL.

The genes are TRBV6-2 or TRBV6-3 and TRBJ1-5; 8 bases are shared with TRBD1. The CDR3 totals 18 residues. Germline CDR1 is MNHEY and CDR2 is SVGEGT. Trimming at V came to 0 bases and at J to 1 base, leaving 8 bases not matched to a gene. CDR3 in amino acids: CASSYSGQGARSNQPQHF. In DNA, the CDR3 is TGTGCCAGCAGTTACTCTGGGCAGGGGGCGCGGAGCAATCAGCCCCAGCATTTT.

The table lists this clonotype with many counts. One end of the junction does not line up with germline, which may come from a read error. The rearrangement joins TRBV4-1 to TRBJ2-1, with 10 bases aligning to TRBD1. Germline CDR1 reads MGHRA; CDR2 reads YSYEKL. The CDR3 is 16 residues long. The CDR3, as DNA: TGCGCCAGCAGGCAAGCGCGGGGACAGGGGTACAATGAGCAGTTCTTC. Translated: CASRQARGQGYNEQFF.

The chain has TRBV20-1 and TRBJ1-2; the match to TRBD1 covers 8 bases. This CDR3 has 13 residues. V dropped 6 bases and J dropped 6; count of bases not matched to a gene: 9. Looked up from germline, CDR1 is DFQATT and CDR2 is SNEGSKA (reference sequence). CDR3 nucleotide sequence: TGCAGTGCCCGCCGGGCAGGGGGCGATGGCTACACCTTC. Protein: CSARRAGGDGYTF.

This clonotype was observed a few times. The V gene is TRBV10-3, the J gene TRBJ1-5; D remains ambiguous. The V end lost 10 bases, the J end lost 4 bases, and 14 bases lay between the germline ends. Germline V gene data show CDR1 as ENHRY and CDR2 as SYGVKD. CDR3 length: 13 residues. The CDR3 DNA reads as TGTGCCACCTGCGAGGACGGTAATCAGCCCCAGCATTTT. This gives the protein CATCEDGNQPQHF.

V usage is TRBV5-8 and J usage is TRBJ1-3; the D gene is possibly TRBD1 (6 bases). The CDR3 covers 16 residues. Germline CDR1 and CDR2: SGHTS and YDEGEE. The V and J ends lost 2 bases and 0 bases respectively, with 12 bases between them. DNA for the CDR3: TGTGCCAGCAGCTTATACGACAGGTTCTCTGGAAACACCATATATTTT. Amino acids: CASSLYDRFSGNTIYF.

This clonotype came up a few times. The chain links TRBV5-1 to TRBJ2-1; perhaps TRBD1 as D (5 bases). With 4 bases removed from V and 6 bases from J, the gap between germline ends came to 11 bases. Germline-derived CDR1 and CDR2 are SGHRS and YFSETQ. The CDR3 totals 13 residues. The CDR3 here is CASSIRRGNEQFF. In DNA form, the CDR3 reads TGCGCCAGCAGCATTCGAAGGGGCAATGAGCAGTTCTTC.

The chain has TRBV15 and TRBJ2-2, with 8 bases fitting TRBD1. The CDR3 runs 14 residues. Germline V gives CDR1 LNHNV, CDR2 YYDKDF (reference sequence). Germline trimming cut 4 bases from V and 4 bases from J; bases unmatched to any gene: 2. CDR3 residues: CATSNTGGTGELFF. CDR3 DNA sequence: TGTGCCACCAGCAATACAGGGGGCACCGGGGAGCTGTTTTTT.

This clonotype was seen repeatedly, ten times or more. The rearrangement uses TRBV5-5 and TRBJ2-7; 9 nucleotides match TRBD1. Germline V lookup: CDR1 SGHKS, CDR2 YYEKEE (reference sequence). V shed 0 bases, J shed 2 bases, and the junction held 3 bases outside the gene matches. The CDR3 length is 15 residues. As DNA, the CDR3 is TGTGCCAGCAGCTTGGGGACAGGGGCGACCTACGAGCAGTACTTC. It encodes CASSLGTGATYEQYF. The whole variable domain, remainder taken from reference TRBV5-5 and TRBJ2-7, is DAGVTQSPTHLIKTRGQQVTLRCSPISGHKSVSWYQQVLGQGPQFIFQYYEKEERGRGNFPDRFSARQFPNYSSELNVNALLLGDSALYLCASSLGTGATYEQYFGPGTRLTVT.

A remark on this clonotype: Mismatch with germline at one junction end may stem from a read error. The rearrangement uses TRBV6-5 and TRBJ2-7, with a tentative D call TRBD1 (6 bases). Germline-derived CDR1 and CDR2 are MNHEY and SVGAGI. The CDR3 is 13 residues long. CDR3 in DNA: TGTGCCAGCAGATACTCTCGAGGGGGCGAGCAGTACTTC. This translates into CASRYSRGGEQYF.

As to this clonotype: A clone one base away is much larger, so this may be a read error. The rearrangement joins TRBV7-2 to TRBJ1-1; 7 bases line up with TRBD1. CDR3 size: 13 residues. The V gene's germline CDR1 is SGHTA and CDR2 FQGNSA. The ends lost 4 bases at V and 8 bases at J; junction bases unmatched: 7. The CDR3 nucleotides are TGTGCCAGCAGCTGCTCGGGGGGACAGGAAGCTTTCTTT. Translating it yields CASSCSGGQEAFF.

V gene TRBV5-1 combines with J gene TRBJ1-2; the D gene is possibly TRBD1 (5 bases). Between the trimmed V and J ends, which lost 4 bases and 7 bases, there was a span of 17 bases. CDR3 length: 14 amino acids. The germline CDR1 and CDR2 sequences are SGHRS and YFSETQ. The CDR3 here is CASSRGRDLAGYTF. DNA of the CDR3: TGCGCCAGCAGCCGAGGACGGGACCTCGCTGGCTACACCTTC.

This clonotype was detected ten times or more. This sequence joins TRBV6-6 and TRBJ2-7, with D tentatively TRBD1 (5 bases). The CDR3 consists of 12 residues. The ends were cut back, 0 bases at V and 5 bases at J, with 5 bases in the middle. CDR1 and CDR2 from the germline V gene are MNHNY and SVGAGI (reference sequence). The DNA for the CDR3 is TGTGCCAGCAGTTACTCAGGGGACGAGCAGTACTTC. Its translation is CASSYSGDEQYF.

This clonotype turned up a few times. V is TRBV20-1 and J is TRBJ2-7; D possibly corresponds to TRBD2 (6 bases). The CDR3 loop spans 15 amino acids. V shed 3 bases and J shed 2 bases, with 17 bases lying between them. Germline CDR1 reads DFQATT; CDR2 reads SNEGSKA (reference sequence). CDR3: CSASAFGGSTYEQYF. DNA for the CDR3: TGCAGTGCTAGTGCGTTCGGGGGATCCACCTACGAGCAGTACTTC.